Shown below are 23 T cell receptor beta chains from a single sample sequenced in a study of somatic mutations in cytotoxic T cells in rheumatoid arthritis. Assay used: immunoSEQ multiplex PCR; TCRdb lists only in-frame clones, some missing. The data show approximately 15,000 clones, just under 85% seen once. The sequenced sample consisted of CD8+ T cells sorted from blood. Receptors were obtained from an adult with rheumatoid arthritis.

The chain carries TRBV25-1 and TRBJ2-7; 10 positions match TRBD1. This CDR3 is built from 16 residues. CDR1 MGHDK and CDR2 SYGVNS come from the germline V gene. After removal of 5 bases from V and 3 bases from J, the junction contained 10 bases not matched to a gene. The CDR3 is CASSLSKTGGGYEQYF. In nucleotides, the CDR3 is TGTGCCAGCAGTTTATCGAAGACAGGGGGCGGCTACGAGCAGTACTTC.

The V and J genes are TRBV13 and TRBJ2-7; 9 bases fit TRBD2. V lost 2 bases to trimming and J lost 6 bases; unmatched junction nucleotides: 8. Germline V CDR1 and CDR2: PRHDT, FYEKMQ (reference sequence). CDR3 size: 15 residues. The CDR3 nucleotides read TGTGCCAGCAGCTTAACTTCTAGCGGGAAGTCCGAGCAGTACTTC. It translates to CASSLTSSGKSEQYF.

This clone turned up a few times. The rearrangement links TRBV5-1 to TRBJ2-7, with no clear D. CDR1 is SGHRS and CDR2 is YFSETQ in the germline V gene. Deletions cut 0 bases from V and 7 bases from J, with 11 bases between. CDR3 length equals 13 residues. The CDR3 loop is CASSLGGGYEQYF. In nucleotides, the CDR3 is TGCGCCAGCAGCTTGGGCGGCGGCTATGAGCAGTACTTC.

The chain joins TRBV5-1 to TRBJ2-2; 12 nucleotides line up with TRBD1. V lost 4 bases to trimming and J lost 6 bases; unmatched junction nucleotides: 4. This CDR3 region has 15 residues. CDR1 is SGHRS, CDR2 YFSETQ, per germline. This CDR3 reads CASSEGTGGSGELFF. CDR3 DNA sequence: TGCGCCAGCAGCGAGGGGACAGGGGGCTCCGGGGAGCTGTTTTTT.

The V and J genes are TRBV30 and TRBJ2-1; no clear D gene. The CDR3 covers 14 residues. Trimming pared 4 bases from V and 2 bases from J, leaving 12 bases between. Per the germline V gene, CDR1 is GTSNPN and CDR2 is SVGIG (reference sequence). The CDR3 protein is CAWTQLATYNEQFF. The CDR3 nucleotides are TGTGCCTGGACCCAACTCGCAACCTACAATGAGCAGTTCTTC. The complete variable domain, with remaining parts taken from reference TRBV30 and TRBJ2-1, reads SQTIHQWPATLVQPVGSPLSLECTVEGTSNPNLYWYRQAAGRGLQLLFYSVGIGQISSEVPQNLSASRPQDRQFILSSKKLLLSDSGFYLCAWTQLATYNEQFFGPGTRLTVL.

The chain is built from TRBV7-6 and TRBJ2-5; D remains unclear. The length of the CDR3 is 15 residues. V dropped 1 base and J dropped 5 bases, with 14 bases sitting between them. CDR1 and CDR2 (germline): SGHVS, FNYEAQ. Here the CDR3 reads CASSLDSLVTETQYF. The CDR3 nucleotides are TGTGCCAGCAGCTTAGATTCACTGGTCACGGAGACCCAGTACTTC.

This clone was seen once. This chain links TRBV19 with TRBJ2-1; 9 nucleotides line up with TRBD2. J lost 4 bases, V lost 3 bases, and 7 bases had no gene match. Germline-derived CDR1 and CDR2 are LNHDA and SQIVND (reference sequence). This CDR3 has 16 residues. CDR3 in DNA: TGTGCCAGTAGTATCTTCCTCGCGGGAGGGTACAATGAGCAGTTCTTC. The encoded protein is CASSIFLAGGYNEQFF.

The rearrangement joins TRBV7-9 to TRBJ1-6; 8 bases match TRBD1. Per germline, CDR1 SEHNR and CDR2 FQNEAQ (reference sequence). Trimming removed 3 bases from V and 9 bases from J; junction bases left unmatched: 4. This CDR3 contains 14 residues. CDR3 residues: CASSFGQGTSPLHF. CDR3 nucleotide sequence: TGTGCCAGCAGCTTCGGACAGGGAACTTCACCCCTCCACTTT.

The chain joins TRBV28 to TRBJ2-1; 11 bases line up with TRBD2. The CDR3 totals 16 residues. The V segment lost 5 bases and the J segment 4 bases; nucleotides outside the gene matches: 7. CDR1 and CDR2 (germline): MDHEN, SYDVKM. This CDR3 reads CASSQTSGSTYNEQFF. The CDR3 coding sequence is TGTGCCAGCAGTCAAACTAGCGGGAGTACGTACAATGAGCAGTTCTTC.

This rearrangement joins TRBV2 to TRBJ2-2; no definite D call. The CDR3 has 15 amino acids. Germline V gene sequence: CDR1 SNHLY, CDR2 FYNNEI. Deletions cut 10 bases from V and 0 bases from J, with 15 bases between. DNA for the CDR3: TGTGCCACCTACCAAGGAAGCGCGAACACCGGGGAGCTGTTTTTT. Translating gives CATYQGSANTGELFF.

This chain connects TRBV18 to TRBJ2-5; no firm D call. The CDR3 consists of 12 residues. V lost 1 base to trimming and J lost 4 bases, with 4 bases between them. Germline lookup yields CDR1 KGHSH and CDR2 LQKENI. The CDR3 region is CASSPLGETQYF. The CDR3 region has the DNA TGTGCCAGCTCACCACTAGGAGAGACCCAGTACTTC.

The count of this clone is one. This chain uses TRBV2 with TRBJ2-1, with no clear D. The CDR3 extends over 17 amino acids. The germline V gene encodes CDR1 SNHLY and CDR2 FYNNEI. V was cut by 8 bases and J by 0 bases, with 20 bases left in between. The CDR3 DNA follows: TGTGCCAGCTGGGGAAAGACGGCAGACTCCTCCTACAATGAGCAGTTCTTC. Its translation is CASWGKTADSSYNEQFF.

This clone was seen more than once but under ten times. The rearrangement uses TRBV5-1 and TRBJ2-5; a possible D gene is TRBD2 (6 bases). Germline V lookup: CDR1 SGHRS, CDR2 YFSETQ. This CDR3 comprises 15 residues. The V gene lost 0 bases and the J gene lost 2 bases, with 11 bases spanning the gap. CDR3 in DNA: TGCGCCAGCAGCTTGGCGGGAGCGAATCAAGAGACCCAGTACTTC. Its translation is CASSLAGANQETQYF.

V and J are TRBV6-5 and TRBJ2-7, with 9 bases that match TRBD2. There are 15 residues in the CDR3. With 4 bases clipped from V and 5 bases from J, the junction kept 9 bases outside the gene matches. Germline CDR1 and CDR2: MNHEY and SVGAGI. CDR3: CASSFRGTSIHEQYF. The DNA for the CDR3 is TGTGCCAGCAGTTTTAGGGGGACTAGCATCCACGAGCAGTACTTC.

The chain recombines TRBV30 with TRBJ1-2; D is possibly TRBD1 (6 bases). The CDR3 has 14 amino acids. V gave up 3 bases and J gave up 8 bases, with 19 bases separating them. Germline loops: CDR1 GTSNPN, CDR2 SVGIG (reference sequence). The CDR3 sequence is CAWSPNRELRGYTF. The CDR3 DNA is TGTGCCTGGAGCCCAAACAGGGAGCTCAGAGGCTACACCTTC.

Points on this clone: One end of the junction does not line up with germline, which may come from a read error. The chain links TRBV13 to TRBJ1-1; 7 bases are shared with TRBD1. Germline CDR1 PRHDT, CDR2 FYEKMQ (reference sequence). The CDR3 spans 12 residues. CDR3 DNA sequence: TGTGCCAGCAGCGCCGGGACAGAGGATGGTCTCTTT. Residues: CASSAGTEDGLF.

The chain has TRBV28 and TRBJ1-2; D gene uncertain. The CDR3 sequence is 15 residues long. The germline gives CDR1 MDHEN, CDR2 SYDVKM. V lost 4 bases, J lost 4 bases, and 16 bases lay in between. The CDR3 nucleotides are TGTGCCAGCAGTTACTATCTGAGGCAGCTCTATGGCTACACCTTC. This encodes CASSYYLRQLYGYTF.

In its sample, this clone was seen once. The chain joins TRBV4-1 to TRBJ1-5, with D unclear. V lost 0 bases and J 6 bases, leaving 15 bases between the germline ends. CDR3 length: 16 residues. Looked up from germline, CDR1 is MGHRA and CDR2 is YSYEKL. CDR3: CASSQDQAVGGQPQHF. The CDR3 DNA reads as TGCGCCAGCAGCCAAGACCAGGCAGTGGGTGGTCAGCCCCAGCATTTT.

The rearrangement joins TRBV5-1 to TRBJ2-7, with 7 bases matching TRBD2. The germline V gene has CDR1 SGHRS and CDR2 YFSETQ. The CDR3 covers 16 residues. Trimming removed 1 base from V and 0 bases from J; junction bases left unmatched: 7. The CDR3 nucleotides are TGCGCCAGCAGCTTGTCCGGACTAGAGGGCTCCTACGAGCAGTACTTC. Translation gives CASSLSGLEGSYEQYF.

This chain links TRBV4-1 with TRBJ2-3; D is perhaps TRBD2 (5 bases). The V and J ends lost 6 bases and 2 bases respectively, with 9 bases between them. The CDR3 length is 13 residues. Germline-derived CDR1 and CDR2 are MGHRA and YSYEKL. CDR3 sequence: CASSYGNTDTQYF. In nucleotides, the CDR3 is TGCGCCAGCAGTTACGGGAACACAGATACGCAGTATTTT.

The CDR3, as DNA: TGCGCCAGCAGCTTGGTCGAAGCGGGAGGGCTAGAAGGGGAGCTGTTTTTT. Its protein is CASSLVEAGGLEGELFF. The chain employs TRBV5-1 and TRBJ2-2, with TRBD2 matching over 10 bases. V trimming: 0 bases; J trimming: 8 bases; junction bases outside the gene matches: 10. Germline assignment: CDR1 SGHRS and CDR2 YFSETQ. This CDR3 region has 17 residues.

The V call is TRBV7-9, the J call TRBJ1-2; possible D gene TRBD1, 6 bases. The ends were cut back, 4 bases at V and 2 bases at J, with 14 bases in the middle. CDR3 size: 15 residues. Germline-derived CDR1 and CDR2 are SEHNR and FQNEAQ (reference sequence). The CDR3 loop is CASSSLGGLNYGYTF. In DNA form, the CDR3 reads TGTGCCAGCAGCTCACTTGGGGGGCTCAACTATGGCTACACCTTC.

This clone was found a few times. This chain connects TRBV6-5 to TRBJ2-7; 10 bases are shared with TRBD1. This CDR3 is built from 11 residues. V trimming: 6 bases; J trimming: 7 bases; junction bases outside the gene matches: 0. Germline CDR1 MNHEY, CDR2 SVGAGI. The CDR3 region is CASRDRGEQYF. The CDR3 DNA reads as TGTGCCAGCAGGGACAGGGGGGAGCAGTACTTC.